These T cell receptor beta chains were read from a single sample in a study of CD8+ T cells in alopecia areata. Produced via immunoSEQ multiplex PCR; TCRdb's table is partial and in-frame only. Of fewer than 200,000 clones in the sample, roughly 63% were seen once. The sample consisted of CD4+ T cells sorted from blood, taken at roughly week 58, from a patient treated with tofacitinib. These receptors all stem from a human donor with alopecia areata. The conserved cysteine and the conserved F or W are not part of the CDR3 here. D genes are given only for firm matches.

v_gene,j_gene,d_gene,CDR3aa
TRBV30,TRBJ2-1,-,AWSVIAPSYNEQF
TRBV10-3,TRBJ1-6,TRBD1,AIHRDRDSPLH
TRBV7-9,TRBJ1-1,-,ASSAVPDTEAF
TRBV28,TRBJ1-5,-,ASSPLNQPQH
TRBV6-1,TRBJ1-6,-,ASSASGSPLH
TRBV29-1,TRBJ2-7,TRBD2,SVGRGVGYEQY
TRBV6-5,TRBJ1-2,-,ASSAPSTSYGYT
TRBV4-2,TRBJ2-1,-,ASSPELNEQF
TRBV7-3,TRBJ1-2,-,ASSLTLGGDYGYT
TRBV11-2,TRBJ2-1,TRBD1,ASSLEGQGYNEQF
TRBV30,TRBJ1-1,-,AWSRKMNTEAF
TRBV29-1,TRBJ2-3,-,SVKGGLTDTQY
TRBV10-3,TRBJ2-5,TRBD1,AIRKGQGEETQY
TRBV4-2,TRBJ1-1,-,ASSLPQGRDTEAF
TRBV7-2,TRBJ2-5,-,ASSPPRTGVGQY
TRBV6-5,TRBJ2-7,-,ASSLRLDRYEQY
TRBV29-1,TRBJ2-7,TRBD1,SVVYGTGGDEQY
TRBV14,TRBJ1-5,-,ASRQDQISNQPQH
TRBV5-1,TRBJ2-5,TRBD1,ASSPGQGETQY
TRBV30,TRBJ1-5,-,AWSPSTGISNQPQH
TRBV30,TRBJ2-7,-,AWRDLGRGSYEQY
TRBV19,TRBJ1-5,-,ASSIGPISNQPQH
TRBV6-5,TRBJ2-7,TRBD2,ASHQGSGGNEQY
TRBV6-5,TRBJ1-2,-,ASSYTNRVGYT
TRBV27,TRBJ1-5,-,ASSWRDGPQPQH
TRBV12-5,TRBJ2-2,-,ASGRPPLGRRNTGELF
TRBV6-5,TRBJ2-7,-,ASTPRGRAYEQY
TRBV2,TRBJ1-4,-,ASMGGTPMGKLF
TRBV30,TRBJ1-5,TRBD1,AWSAGQGDQPQH
TRBV5-4,TRBJ2-3,TRBD2,ASSLVLADTDTQY
TRBV27,TRBJ2-7,-,ASSPQPAYEQY
TRBV29-1,TRBJ2-5,TRBD1,SAIQGRETQY
TRBV27,TRBJ1-1,TRBD1,ASSTIRDRNTEAF
TRBV11-2,TRBJ2-3,-,ASSVTRGRPWTDTQY
TRBV6-5,TRBJ1-1,-,ASSYSEMNTEAF
TRBV5-1,TRBJ1-1,-,ASSLAPGLNTEAF
TRBV27,TRBJ2-2,TRBD1,ASSLGYRGPTGELF
TRBV10-3,TRBJ2-3,TRBD2,AIRTSGITDTQY
TRBV28,TRBJ2-2,-,ASLNGVTGELF
TRBV7-9,TRBJ2-3,-,ASSPARRIVDTQY
TRBV4-2,TRBJ2-7,TRBD2,ASSMGLAGGAQLEQY
TRBV10-3,TRBJ2-7,-,ATTGQKGDEQY
TRBV29-1,TRBJ2-5,TRBD2,SVELAGGNQETQY
TRBV6-5,TRBJ2-6,-,ASSYSNGANVLT